This passage covers 7 T cell receptor beta chains from one sample sequenced in a study of Ad26.COV2.S vaccination and SARS-CoV-2 variants. Treatment noted: roughly 18 received Ad26.COV2.S at low or high dose, single or two shots; about 5 received placebo; per-sample allocation not given. Sampling happened 63 days after the first vaccine or placebo injection. Clones were sequenced by immunoSEQ multiplex PCR, and TCRdb holds only the in-frame ones, with some missing. The top ten clones hold 1.7% of a sample with about 500,000 clones, about nine tenths of them seen once. Source: peripheral blood, taken in a trial of Ad26.COV2.S vaccine versus placebo. These receptors were taken from a person between 18 and 65 years old who received the Ad26.COV2.S COVID-19 vaccine or a placebo.

CDR3 loop: CASSSRVAAFF. For the CDR3, the DNA is TGTGCCAGCAGTTCCAGGGTTGCCGCTTTCTTT. The V gene is TRBV28, the J gene TRBJ1-1, with a weak D call TRBD1 (5 bases). CDR1 and CDR2 (germline): MDHEN, SYDVKM. There are 11 residues in the CDR3. Deletions cut 4 bases from V and 11 bases from J, with 11 bases between.

The chain employs TRBV27 and TRBJ2-4; 12 bases agree with TRBD1. Germline-derived CDR1 and CDR2 are MNHEY and SMNVEV (reference sequence). V lost 6 bases to trimming and J lost 15 bases; unmatched junction nucleotides: 18. This CDR3 region has 16 residues. CDR3: CASRDHFRDRGRLGYF. Here the CDR3 DNA reads TGTGCCAGCAGGGACCACTTCCGGGACAGGGGGCGCTTGGGGTACTTC.

The rearrangement joins TRBV13 to TRBJ1-1, with D hard to call. The V gene's germline CDR1 is PRHDT and CDR2 FYEKMQ (reference sequence). The CDR3 totals 13 residues. Between the trimmed V and J ends, which lost 5 bases and 0 bases, there was a span of 7 bases. CDR3 nucleotide sequence: TGTGCCAGCAGCCGTGGACTGAACACTGAAGCTTTCTTT. It codes for CASSRGLNTEAFF.

The rearrangement links TRBV11-1 to TRBJ1-1; possibly TRBD1 for D (6 bases). Germline V gene data show CDR1 as SGHAT and CDR2 as FQDESV (reference sequence). The V and J ends lost 1 base and 5 bases respectively, with 17 bases between them. This CDR3 is built from 16 residues. CDR3 coding DNA: TGTGCCAGCAGCTTAGGCGGCACAGGGAGTAGGACTGAAGCTTTCTTT. Protein product: CASSLGGTGSRTEAFF.

The table lists this clone with a few counts. This chain links TRBV19 with TRBJ2-7; 10 nucleotides match TRBD2. CDR3 length: 16 amino acids. The germline CDR1 and CDR2 sequences are LNHDA and SQIVND (reference sequence). V trimming: 3 bases; J trimming: 3 bases; junction bases outside the gene matches: 8. CDR3 region: CASSIASSGSGYEQYF. The CDR3 DNA reads TGTGCCAGTAGTATCGCATCTAGCGGGAGTGGCTACGAGCAGTACTTC.

This chain connects TRBV19 to TRBJ2-2, with TRBD2 matching 12 bases. CDR1 is LNHDA, CDR2 SQIVND, per germline (reference sequence). The junction had 6 bases not matched to a gene; V was cut back by 6 bases and J by 1 base. The CDR3 runs to 17 residues. The CDR3 sequence is CASRPRLAGVNTGELFF. The CDR3 coding sequence is TGTGCCAGTAGACCCCGACTAGCGGGAGTGAACACCGGGGAGCTGTTTTTT.

This clone was detected once. The rearrangement joins TRBV30 to TRBJ1-1; TRBD1 is a possible D gene (6 bases). Germline CDR1 and CDR2: GTSNPN and SVGIG (reference sequence). The CDR3 spans 13 residues. Trimming took off 2 bases at V and 5 bases at J, with 12 bases between the two ends. CDR3 in amino acids: CAWSFEGGTEAFF. CDR3 nucleotide sequence: TGTGCCTGGAGTTTTGAGGGGGGGACTGAAGCTTTCTTT.